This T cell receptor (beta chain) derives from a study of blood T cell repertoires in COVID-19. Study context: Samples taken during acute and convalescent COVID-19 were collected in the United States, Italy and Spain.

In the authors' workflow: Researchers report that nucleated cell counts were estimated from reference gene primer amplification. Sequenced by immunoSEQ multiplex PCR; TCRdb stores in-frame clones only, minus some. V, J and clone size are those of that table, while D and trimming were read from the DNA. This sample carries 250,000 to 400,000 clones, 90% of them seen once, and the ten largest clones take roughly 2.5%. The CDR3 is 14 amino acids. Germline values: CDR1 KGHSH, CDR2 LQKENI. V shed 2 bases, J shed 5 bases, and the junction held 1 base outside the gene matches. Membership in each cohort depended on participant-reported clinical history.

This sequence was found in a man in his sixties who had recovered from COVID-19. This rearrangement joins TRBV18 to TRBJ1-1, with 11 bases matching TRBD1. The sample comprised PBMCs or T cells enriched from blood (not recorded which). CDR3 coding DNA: TGTGCCAGCTCACCAGGACAGGGGGCGACTGAAGCTTTCTTT. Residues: CASSPGQGATEAFF.